One and the same sample provided the 22 T cell receptor beta chains below, sequenced in a study of control samples from healthy donors and cancer patients. Profiling relied on immunoSEQ multiplex PCR, and the TCRdb table lists in-frame clones only, not all of them. In the table there are around 41,000 clones, about 95% of which are singletons. The source material was blood. These receptors were taken from a man between 60 and 75 years old in good health.

The chain carries TRBV29-1 and TRBJ2-5; no firm D call. V was shortened by 6 bases and J by 4 bases, with 15 bases between the two germline ends. This CDR3 is built from 13 residues. Germline assignment: CDR1 SQVTM and CDR2 ANQGSEA. The CDR3 DNA reads TGCAGCGTAGAAAGGACGTACGGAGAGACCCAGTACTTC. Encoded protein: CSVERTYGETQYF.

This rearrangement joins TRBV2 to TRBJ2-7, with D possibly called TRBD1 or TRBD2 (5 bases each). Germline V gene data show CDR1 as SNHLY and CDR2 as FYNNEI. This CDR3 comprises 14 residues. The germline V and J ends were trimmed by 10 bases and 2 bases, with 18 bases remaining between them. The CDR3 DNA is TGTGCCACGGTACCGGGACGGAACCCCTACGAGCAGTACTTC. It translates to CATVPGRNPYEQYF.

This chain links TRBV7-8 with TRBJ1-2; D not certain. This CDR3 is built from 14 residues. Trimming left V 1 base short and J 2 bases short, with 8 bases between. Germline CDR1 and CDR2: SGHVS and FQNEAQ. Here the CDR3 reads CASSLGDWNYGYTF. The CDR3, as DNA: TGTGCCAGCAGCTTAGGAGACTGGAACTATGGCTACACCTTC.

The chain links TRBV7-9 to TRBJ1-2, with 8 bases fitting TRBD1. Germline loops: CDR1 SEHNR, CDR2 FQNEAQ (reference sequence). V lost 1 base and J lost 8; bases outside the gene matches: 6. The CDR3 consists of 14 residues. As DNA, the CDR3 is TGTGCCAGCAGCTTAGGACAGGGGTTGTACGGCTACACCTTC. This sequence encodes CASSLGQGLYGYTF. Full variable domain (remainder filled in from reference TRBV7-9 and TRBJ1-2): DTGVSQNPRHKITKRGQNVTFRCDPISEHNRLYWYRQTLGQGPEFLTYFQNEAQLEKSRLLSDRFSAERPKGSFSTLEIQRTEQGDSAMYLCASSLGQGLYGYTFGSGTRLTVV.

The chain has TRBV7-9 and TRBJ1-4; D is perhaps TRBD1 (5 bases). Germline assignment: CDR1 SEHNR and CDR2 FQNEAQ (reference sequence). This CDR3 region has 15 residues. Trimming removed 1 base from V and 4 bases from J, with 10 bases in between. The CDR3 nucleotides are TGTGCCAGCAGCTTAGGGGGCTTAGATAATGAAAAACTGTTTTTT. Its translation is CASSLGGLDNEKLFF.

The chain has TRBV6-5 and TRBJ2-7; TRBD2 agrees at 12 bases. Germline V gives CDR1 MNHEY, CDR2 SVGAGI. Trimming cost V 5 bases and J 5 bases; bases outside gene matches: 7. CDR3 size: 15 residues. CDR3 in DNA: TGTGCCAGCAGTCTGACTAGCGGGAGTTTCAACGAGCAGTACTTC. Translation: CASSLTSGSFNEQYF.

The chain uses TRBV15 and TRBJ1-2; 8 nucleotides line up with TRBD1. Looked up from germline, CDR1 is LNHNV and CDR2 is YYDKDF (reference sequence). This CDR3 is built from 15 residues. V was pared by 8 bases and J by 8 bases, with 16 bases of the junction left unmatched. The CDR3 DNA is TGTGCCACCGCAGCCGGCCCGGGGACAGGCCTCGGCTACACCTTC. It is translated as CATAAGPGTGLGYTF. The full variable domain, with the rest looked up from reference TRBV15 and TRBJ1-2, is DAMVIQNPRYQVTQFGKPVTLSCSQTLNHNVMYWYQQKSSQAPKLLFHYYDKDFNNEADTPDNFQSRRPNTSFCFLDIRSPGLGDTAMYLCATAAGPGTGLGYTFGSGTRLTVV.

This chain joins TRBV9 and TRBJ2-5; no clear D gene. The V end was cut by 4 bases, the J end by 13 bases, with 20 bases between. Germline V CDR1 and CDR2: SGDLS, YYNGEE. The CDR3 is 13 residues long. The CDR3 DNA reads TGTGCCAGCAGCCCTGCACCACCCAGGATCGGGTACTTC. As protein: CASSPAPPRIGYF. Supplemented by reference TRBV9 and TRBJ2-5, the full variable domain reads DSGVTQTPKHLITATGQRVTLRCSPRSGDLSVYWYQQSLDQGLQFLIQYYNGEERAKGNILERFSAQQFPDLHSELNLSSLELGDSALYFCASSPAPPRIGYFGPGTRLLVL.

The chain carries TRBV7-8 and TRBJ1-5, with a weak D call TRBD1 (6 bases). The CDR3 is 16 amino acids. V lost 0 bases, J lost 5 bases, and 14 bases lay in between. Germline V gene data show CDR1 as SGHVS and CDR2 as FQNEAQ. The CDR3 protein is CASSLAQDSGYQPQHF. In DNA, the CDR3 is TGTGCCAGCAGCTTAGCGCAGGACAGTGGCTATCAGCCCCAGCATTTT.

CDR3 nucleotides: TGTGCCAGCAGTTGGGATAAGGGCGACAATGAGCAGTTCTTC. It specifies CASSWDKGDNEQFF. This chain joins TRBV6-5 and TRBJ2-1, with D hard to call. V shed 4 bases and J shed 5 bases, with 12 bases lying between them. In germline, CDR1 is MNHEY, CDR2 SVGAGI. The CDR3 contains 14 residues.

The V and J genes are TRBV19 and TRBJ2-2; possibly TRBD1 for D (5 bases). The CDR3 consists of 14 residues. Germline CDR1 reads LNHDA; CDR2 reads SQIVND (reference sequence). Trimming shortened V by 9 bases and J by 6 bases, and 17 bases separated the two germline ends. For the CDR3, the DNA is TGTGCCAGCAGAACTTCAGGGTATCCCGGGGAGCTGTTTTTT. Encoded protein: CASRTSGYPGELFF.

CDR3 coding DNA: TGTGCCAGCAGTCCCCCGGGACAGTATGAAAAACTGTTTTTT. It yields the protein CASSPPGQYEKLFF. The rearrangement uses TRBV27 and TRBJ1-4; 7 positions agree with TRBD1. Trimming at V came to 5 bases and at J to 6 bases, leaving 6 bases not matched to a gene. CDR3 length: 14 residues. Germline V lookup: CDR1 MNHEY, CDR2 SMNVEV (reference sequence).

This clone has only a few counts. The CDR3 sequence: CALGLGTVNYNEQFF. In nucleotides, the CDR3 is TGTGCCTTGGGGCTGGGGACCGTGAATTACAATGAGCAGTTCTTC. The chain is built from TRBV30 and TRBJ2-1; D may correspond to TRBD1 or TRBD2 (5 bases each). This CDR3 is built from 15 residues. V was shortened by 7 bases and J by 4 bases, with 20 bases between the two germline ends. Germline V gene data show CDR1 as GTSNPN and CDR2 as SVGIG (reference sequence). Full variable domain (missing parts from reference TRBV30 and TRBJ2-1): SQTIHQWPATLVQPVGSPLSLECTVEGTSNPNLYWYRQAAGRGLQLLFYSVGIGQISSEVPQNLSASRPQDRQFILSSKKLLLSDSGFYLCALGLGTVNYNEQFFGPGTRLTVL.

CDR3 sequence reads: CASSRDRAGTRGSEQYF. The CDR3 DNA follows: TGTGCCAGTAGTAGGGACAGAGCCGGGACTCGGGGATCCGAGCAGTACTTC. The gene calls are TRBV19 and TRBJ2-7; the D gene is possibly TRBD1 (7 bases). Per germline, CDR1 LNHDA and CDR2 SQIVND (reference sequence). V shed 4 bases and J shed 6 bases, with 25 bases lying between them. The CDR3 totals 17 residues.

This rearrangement joins TRBV28 to TRBJ2-1; 8 bases align to TRBD2. V lost 5 bases and J lost 6; bases outside the gene matches: 9. CDR3 length: 15 residues. CDR1 MDHEN and CDR2 SYDVKM come from the germline V gene. The CDR3 nucleotides are TGTGCCAGCAGTGAAACTAGCGGTCCGCGCAATGAGCAGTTCTTC. It yields the protein CASSETSGPRNEQFF.

The J gene is TRBJ2-7, the V gene TRBV10-3; D is ambiguous. The CDR3 has 14 residues. In germline, CDR1 is ENHRY, CDR2 SYGVKD. The V end was cut by 5 bases, the J end by 0 bases, with 11 bases between. The CDR3 bases are TGTGCCATCAGTCGAACTTTGAGCTCCTACGAGCAGTACTTC. Its protein product is CAISRTLSSYEQYF.

V and J are TRBV10-3 and TRBJ1-2; 7 nucleotides align to TRBD1. This CDR3 region has 12 residues. Trimming cost V 3 bases and J 6 bases; bases outside gene matches: 1. CDR1 and CDR2 from the germline V gene are ENHRY and SYGVKD. CDR3 residues: CAISEDRDGYTF. The CDR3 nucleotides are TGTGCCATCAGTGAAGACAGGGATGGCTACACCTTC.

The chain recombines TRBV4-2 with TRBJ2-2; D is ambiguous. Deletions cut 0 bases from V and 8 bases from J, with 7 bases between. The CDR3 length is 13 residues. In germline, CDR1 is LGHNA, CDR2 YNFKEQ. CDR3 sequence: CASSQELVGELFF. The CDR3 nucleotides read TGTGCCAGCAGCCAAGAGCTTGTGGGGGAGCTGTTTTTT.

The chain has TRBV21-1 and TRBJ2-7. TRBV21-1 is shown as a pseudogene. This CDR3 has 12 amino acids. The DNA of the CDR3 is TGTGCCAGCAGCAAGCAGAGCTACGAGCAGTACTTC. Translating gives CASSKQSYEQYF.

DNA of the CDR3: TGTGCCAGCAGCCAAGCGTTAGGCACAGATACGCAGTATTTT. Translated: CASSQALGTDTQYF. The chain is built from TRBV3-1 (or the pseudogene TRBV3-2) and TRBJ2-3; D not certain. Per germline, CDR1 LGHDT and CDR2 YNNKEL (reference sequence). The CDR3 length is 14 residues. Trimming removed 1 base at V and 1 base at J, with 6 bases between.

The chain is built from TRBV6-1 and TRBJ1-3; D is uncertain. Trimming took off 0 bases at V and 1 base at J, with 7 bases between the two ends. Looked up from germline, CDR1 is MNHNS and CDR2 is SASEGT. This CDR3 comprises 15 residues. As DNA, the CDR3 is TGTGCCAGCAGTGAAGCGGCAGCATCTGGAAACACCATATATTTT. Translating it yields CASSEAAASGNTIYF.

The chain has TRBV21-1 and TRBJ2-5; no check of the table's D call, TRBD1, against the DNA was made. TRBV21-1 is labeled a pseudogene. The CDR3 has 15 residues. CDR3 amino acids: CASSRDRGEQETQYF. CDR3 coding DNA: TGTGCCAGCAGCAGGGACAGGGGAGAGCAAGAGACCCAGTACTTC.